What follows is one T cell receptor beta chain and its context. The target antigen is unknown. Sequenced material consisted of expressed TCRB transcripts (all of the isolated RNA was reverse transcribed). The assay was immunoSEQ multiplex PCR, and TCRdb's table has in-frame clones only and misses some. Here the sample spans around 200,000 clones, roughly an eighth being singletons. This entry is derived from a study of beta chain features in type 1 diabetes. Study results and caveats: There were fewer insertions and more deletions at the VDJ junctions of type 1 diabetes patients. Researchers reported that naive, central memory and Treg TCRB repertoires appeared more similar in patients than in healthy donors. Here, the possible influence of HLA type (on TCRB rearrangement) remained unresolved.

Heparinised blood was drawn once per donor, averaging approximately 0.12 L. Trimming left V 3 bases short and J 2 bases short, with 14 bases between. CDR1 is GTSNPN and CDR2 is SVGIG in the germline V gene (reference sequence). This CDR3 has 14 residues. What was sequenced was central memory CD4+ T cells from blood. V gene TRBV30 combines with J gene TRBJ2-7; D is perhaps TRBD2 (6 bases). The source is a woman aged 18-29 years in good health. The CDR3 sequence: CAWSHGGAAYEQYF. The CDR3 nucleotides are TGTGCCTGGAGCCACGGGGGAGCCGCCTACGAGCAGTACTTC.